The subject of this entry is one T cell receptor (beta chain). The source of the sample is a study of blood T cell repertoires in COVID-19. Residents of approximately 25 US areas, aged about 18 to 95 years, made up the participants. Categorization into cohorts depended on clinical history that participants reported. Cohort 3 recovery required two negative PCRs, clearance, or symptom resolution. Germline V CDR1 and CDR2: SGHDT, YYEEEE. V was shortened by 4 bases and J by 4 bases, with 14 bases between the two germline ends. CDR3 length equals 15 residues. Repertoires were generated with immunoSEQ multiplex PCR, while TCRdb's copy carries only in-frame clones and drops some. The sample holds around 330,000 clones, roughly 89% seen once.

The V call is TRBV5-6, the J call TRBJ2-2; D not certain. Sequencing was done on a sample of PBMCs or T cells enriched from blood (not recorded which). This TCR was sampled from a man between 60 and 70 years old who had recovered from COVID-19. CDR3 nucleotides: TGTGCCAGCAGCCCCGACGGGTCTAGCACCGGGGAGCTGTTTTTT. It yields the protein CASSPDGSSTGELFF.